This T cell receptor beta chain was recovered during a study of blood T cell repertoires in COVID-19. Across the study: The United States, Italy and Spain were the sources of the acute and convalescent COVID-19 samples.

Between the trimmed V and J ends, which lost 4 bases and 5 bases, there was a span of 9 bases. Germline V CDR1 and CDR2: SEHNR, FQNEAQ (reference sequence). The CDR3 has 13 residues. The table came from immunoSEQ multiplex PCR; TCRdb's copy has only in-frame clones and leaves some out. The table shows hundreds of thousands of clones, with 65% to 90% occurring only once. Sequences were obtained from peripheral blood. The gene calls are TRBV7-9 and TRBJ2-1; D remains unclear. This receptor was obtained from a man between 50 and 59 years old with COVID-19, enrolled during active disease. CDR3 coding DNA: TGTGCCAGCAGCTATTCTACCGACAATGAGCAGTTCTTC. Protein sequence: CASSYSTDNEQFF.